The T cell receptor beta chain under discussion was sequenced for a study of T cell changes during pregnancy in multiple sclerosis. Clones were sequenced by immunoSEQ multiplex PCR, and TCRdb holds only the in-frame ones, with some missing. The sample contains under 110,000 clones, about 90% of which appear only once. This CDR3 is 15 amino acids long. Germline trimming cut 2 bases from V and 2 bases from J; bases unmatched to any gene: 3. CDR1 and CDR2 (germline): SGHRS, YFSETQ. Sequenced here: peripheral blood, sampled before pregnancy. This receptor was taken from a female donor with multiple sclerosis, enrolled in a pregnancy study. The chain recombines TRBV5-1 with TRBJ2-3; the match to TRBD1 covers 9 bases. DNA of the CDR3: TGCGCCAGCAGCTTCGGGGACAGGGACACAGATACGCAGTATTTT. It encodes CASSFGDRDTDTQYF.